These 2 T cell receptor beta chains share one sample of origin, sequenced in a study of blood T cell repertoires in COVID-19. Profiling relied on immunoSEQ multiplex PCR, and the TCRdb table lists in-frame clones only, not all of them. The data contain 25,000 to 35,000 clones, roughly 70% of them seen just once; the ten biggest clones take up roughly 20%. The sequenced material came from peripheral blood. These receptors were taken from a boy younger than 10 with active or convalescent COVID-19.

A few counts support this clone. The chain recombines TRBV5-1 with TRBJ2-5; TRBD1 matches 9 bases. V gave up 5 bases and J gave up 7 bases; unmatched junction bases: 12. This CDR3 is built from 15 residues. Germline assignment: CDR1 SGHRS and CDR2 YFSETQ. The CDR3 sequence is CASSSSGTGLGTQYF. The DNA for the CDR3 is TGCGCCAGCAGTTCTTCCGGGACAGGGCTGGGGACCCAGTACTTC.

There are a few counts of this clone. V usage is TRBV4-2 and J usage is TRBJ1-1; D call uncertain. Trimming stripped 2 bases from V and 11 bases from J, with 21 bases between. The CDR3 spans 15 residues. The germline V gene encodes CDR1 LGHNA and CDR2 YNFKEQ. The CDR3: CASSQSFGFGREAFF. The CDR3 coding sequence is TGTGCCAGCAGCCAATCGTTCGGTTTCGGTAGGGAGGCTTTCTTT.